In this sample, the clone carrying this TCR beta chain turned up a few times. Its matching antigen is unknown. These data are taken from a study of beta chain features in type 1 diabetes. Points from the study as a whole: Healthy donors had naive, central memory and Treg TCRB repertoires that appeared less similar than those seen among patients. Type 1 diabetes patients showed a moderate but significant shortening of TCRB CDR3s in all four CD4+ subsets.

Germline CDR1 is SGHRS and CDR2 is YFSETQ. There are 20 residues in the CDR3. Unmatched junction bases numbered 20, after V lost 2 bases and J lost 2 bases. Sampling consisted of one heparinised blood draw per donor, averaging approximately 120 mL. The whole isolated RNA underwent reverse transcription, so sequencing captured expressed TCRB transcripts. Data came from immunoSEQ multiplex PCR; TCRdb stores just in-frame clones and leaves some out. The sample records about 360,000 clones, roughly 12% being singletons. The chain is built from TRBV5-1 and TRBJ2-7, with TRBD1 identical over 9 bases. This clonotype originated in a man aged 18-30 years in good health. Material: naive CD4+ T cells from blood. CDR3 coding DNA: TGCGCCAGCAGCTTCGACATTCGCCGGGACAGGGTTTCCCCGACCTACGAGCAGTACTTC. It specifies CASSFDIRRDRVSPTYEQYF. Full variable domain (rest looked up from reference TRBV5-1 and TRBJ2-7): KAGVTQTPRYLIKTRGQQVTLSCSPISGHRSVSWYQQTPGQGLQFLFEYFSETQRNKGNFPGRFSGRQFSNSRSEMNVSTLELGDSALYLCASSFDIRRDRVSPTYEQYFGPGTRLTVT.